These 24 T cell receptor beta chains were all obtained from the same sample, sequenced in a study of long-term antiretroviral therapy in people with HIV. immunoSEQ v3.0 was run at survey level. Sequenced by immunoSEQ multiplex PCR; TCRdb stores in-frame clones only, minus some. The sample includes tens of thousands of clones, 76% of them seen just once. This specimen consisted of unsorted PBMCs, obtained 0.5 years after starting antiretroviral therapy. These receptor sequences come from a woman aged 40 to 50 with HIV.

The chain is built from TRBV29-1 and TRBJ1-3; 8 bases line up with TRBD1. CDR1 is SQVTM, CDR2 ANQGSEA, per germline. Trimming took 0 bases from V and 1 from J; bases not matched to a gene: 2. The CDR3 length is 15 residues. CDR3: CSVEDGTGSGNTIYF. The CDR3 DNA reads as TGCAGCGTTGAAGATGGGACAGGATCTGGAAACACCATATATTTT. Looking up the rest from reference TRBV29-1 and TRBJ1-3 gives the full variable domain: SAVISQKPSRDICQRGTSLTIQCQVDSQVTMMFWYRQQPGQSLTLIATANQGSEATYESGFVIDKFPISRPNLTFSTLTVSNMSPEDSSIYLCSVEDGTGSGNTIYFGEGSWLTVV.

The chain employs TRBV7-9 and TRBJ2-7, with D unresolved. Trimming took 0 bases from V and 6 from J, leaving 12 bases between them. The CDR3 is 14 residues long. The germline V gene encodes CDR1 SEHNR and CDR2 FQNEAQ (reference sequence). CDR3 in amino acids: CASSLATAASEQYF. Written as DNA, the CDR3 is TGTGCCAGCAGCTTAGCAACGGCCGCGAGCGAGCAGTACTTC.

This sequence joins TRBV10-3 and TRBJ2-1; D possibly corresponds to TRBD2 (6 bases). Per the germline V gene, CDR1 is ENHRY and CDR2 is SYGVKD. V lost 6 bases and J lost 4, with 16 bases in between. The CDR3 runs to 15 residues. CDR3 bases: TGTGCCATCAGCGGGGGACTCGGCGCATACAATGAGCAGTTCTTC. It is translated as CAISGGLGAYNEQFF.

This chain joins TRBV5-4 and TRBJ1-4, with D tentatively TRBD1 (5 bases). The CDR3 is 14 residues long. Germline values: CDR1 SGHNT, CDR2 YYREEE (reference sequence). Between the trimmed V and J ends, which lost 3 bases and 7 bases, there was a span of 13 bases. The CDR3 loop is CASSSDNGGEKLFF. The CDR3 DNA follows: TGTGCCAGCAGCTCGGACAATGGCGGTGAAAAACTGTTTTTT.

The chain joins TRBV6-1 to TRBJ2-5; TRBD1 agrees at 8 bases. J gave up 5 bases and V 3 bases, and 5 bases lay outside the gene matches. Germline CDR1 is MNHNS and CDR2 is SASEGT. This CDR3 region has 14 residues. The CDR3 region has the DNA TGTGCCAGCAGTGACAGGGGGCTCGGGGAGACCCAGTACTTC. This translates into CASSDRGLGETQYF.

The chain has TRBV2 and TRBJ1-2, with D tentatively TRBD1 (6 bases). The CDR3 has 16 amino acids. CDR1 SNHLY and CDR2 FYNNEI come from the germline V gene. The V end was cut by 2 bases, the J end by 7 bases, with 20 bases between. This CDR3 is CASSEMEPAGAGGYTF. In DNA form, the CDR3 reads TGTGCCAGCAGTGAAATGGAGCCGGCAGGGGCCGGTGGCTACACCTTC.

By share, this clone counts as medium-sized (0.01 to 0.1%). V gene TRBV5-6 combines with J gene TRBJ1-5; perhaps TRBD1 as D (5 bases). This CDR3 is 13 amino acids long. Trimming took 4 bases from V and 11 from J, leaving 16 bases between them. Per the germline V gene, CDR1 is SGHDT and CDR2 is YYEEEE. The chain's CDR3 is CASSPQGYGAQHF. CDR3 DNA sequence: TGTGCCAGCAGCCCCCAGGGTTACGGAGCCCAGCATTTT.

The chain uses TRBV5-4 and TRBJ2-2; D remains ambiguous. This CDR3 has 13 amino acids. Germline assignment: CDR1 SGHNT and CDR2 YYREEE (reference sequence). With 4 bases removed from V and 2 bases from J, the gap between germline ends came to 6 bases. The CDR3 DNA reads TGTGCCAGCAGCCCCCCTAACACCGGGGAGCTGTTTTTT. It encodes CASSPPNTGELFF.

This chain connects TRBV28 to TRBJ1-2, with 7 bases identical to TRBD1. With V trimmed by 6 bases and J by 4 bases, 8 bases remained unmatched. This CDR3 has 14 residues. Germline V gene data show CDR1 as MDHEN and CDR2 as SYDVKM. CDR3 amino acids: CASRPAGQSYGYTF. The CDR3 region has the DNA TGTGCCAGCAGACCCGCGGGACAGAGCTATGGCTACACCTTC.

The genes are TRBV7-2 and TRBJ2-2, with TRBD2 identical over 11 bases. Germline CDR1 and CDR2: SGHTA and FQGNSA. Trimming removed 5 bases from V and 6 bases from J; junction bases left unmatched: 8. The CDR3 contains 16 residues. CDR3 protein: CASSQRLAGIPGELFF. The CDR3 DNA reads TGTGCCAGCAGCCAACGACTAGCGGGGATTCCCGGGGAGCTGTTTTTT.

This chain joins TRBV5-5 and TRBJ2-2; 12 positions match TRBD2. V dropped 4 bases and J dropped 5; count of bases not matched to a gene: 9. The CDR3 length is 17 residues. Germline CDR1 SGHKS, CDR2 YYEKEE (reference sequence). CDR3 in DNA: TGTGCCAGCAGCACTAGCGGGGGGACTTGGCAAACCGGGGAGCTGTTTTTT. Translating gives CASSTSGGTWQTGELFF.

The V and J genes are TRBV18 and TRBJ1-2; D not resolved. V was cut by 3 bases and J by 6 bases, with 17 bases left in between. This CDR3 contains 15 residues. The germline V gene encodes CDR1 KGHSH and CDR2 LQKENI. The CDR3 here is CASSPNAEAPHGYTF. The CDR3 region has the DNA TGTGCCAGCTCACCCAACGCGGAGGCGCCTCATGGCTACACCTTC.

In its sample, this clone was seen once. The chain combines TRBV5-6 with TRBJ1-2; D not resolved. V gave up 4 bases and J gave up 4 bases, with 23 bases separating them. This CDR3 region has 17 residues. Per germline, CDR1 SGHDT and CDR2 YYEEEE. The CDR3 DNA is TGTGCCAGCAGCCGCGTTCCACAGAGAACCTTTATCTATGGCTACACCTTC. Its translation: CASSRVPQRTFIYGYTF.

The chain joins TRBV29-1 to TRBJ2-2, with D possibly being TRBD1 or TRBD2 (5 bases each). The germline V and J ends were trimmed by 0 bases and 5 bases, with 13 bases remaining between them. Germline-derived CDR1 and CDR2 are SQVTM and ANQGSEA. The length of the CDR3 is 15 residues. The CDR3 nucleotides are TGCAGCGTTGAAGATGACAAGGGGAGAACCGGGGAGCTGTTTTTT. Protein: CSVEDDKGRTGELFF.

V gene TRBV5-6 combines with J gene TRBJ1-6, with unresolved D. From germline, CDR1 is SGHDT and CDR2 YYEEEE. This CDR3 region has 12 residues. The V gene lost 3 bases and the J gene lost 6 bases, with 4 bases spanning the gap. For the CDR3, the DNA is TGTGCCAGCAGCTGGTCTAATTCACCCCTCCACTTT. Translation: CASSWSNSPLHF.

The genes are TRBV2 and TRBJ1-1, with 10 nucleotides matching TRBD1. CDR3 length: 14 amino acids. The V segment lost 4 bases and the J segment 1 base; nucleotides outside the gene matches: 0. Germline V gene sequence: CDR1 SNHLY, CDR2 FYNNEI. CDR3 region: CASSGQGANTEAFF. Written as DNA, the CDR3 is TGTGCCAGCAGTGGACAGGGGGCGAACACTGAAGCTTTCTTT. The whole variable domain, remainder taken from reference TRBV2 and TRBJ1-1, is EPEVTQTPSHQVTQMGQEVILRCVPISNHLYFYWYRQILGQKVEFLVSFYNNEISEKSEIFDDQFSVERPDGSNFTLKIRSTKLEDSAMYFCASSGQGANTEAFFGQGTRLTVV.

A few counts support this clone. The CDR3 bases are TGCGCCAGCAGCTTGGCCGGAACAGGGGCTGAAGCTTTCTTT. Translating it yields CASSLAGTGAEAFF. This chain uses TRBV5-1 with TRBJ1-1; 7 bases fit TRBD1. This CDR3 is 14 amino acids long. Trimming removed 0 bases from V and 6 bases from J; junction bases left unmatched: 5. Germline V gene sequence: CDR1 SGHRS, CDR2 YFSETQ.

The chain links TRBV4-3 to TRBJ1-6, with D possibly being TRBD1 (5 bases). V lost 0 bases to trimming and J lost 8 bases, with 11 bases between them. The CDR3 loop spans 15 amino acids. Germline V gives CDR1 LGHNA, CDR2 YSLEER. CDR3 bases: TGCGCCAGCAGCCAAGATGGGGGTAGCGATTCACCCCTCCACTTT. It translates to CASSQDGGSDSPLHF.

The V call is TRBV18, the J call TRBJ1-2; 9 nucleotides match TRBD1. The germline CDR1 and CDR2 sequences are KGHSH and LQKENI. V lost 5 bases, J lost 7 bases, and 5 bases stayed unmatched. CDR3 length: 13 amino acids. This CDR3 is CASSISDRGGYTF. DNA of the CDR3: TGTGCCAGCTCAATCTCGGACAGGGGTGGCTACACCTTC. Looking up the rest from reference TRBV18 and TRBJ1-2 gives the full variable domain: NAGVMQNPRHLVRRRGQEARLRCSPMKGHSHVYWYRQLPEEGLKFMVYLQKENIIDESGMPKERFSAEFPKEGPSILRIQQVVRGDSAAYFCASSISDRGGYTFGSGTRLTVV.

The chain is built from TRBV27 and TRBJ2-2, with TRBD1 matching 7 bases. V lost 6 bases, J lost 2 bases, and 6 bases stayed unmatched. CDR1 is MNHEY, CDR2 SMNVEV, per germline (reference sequence). The CDR3 covers 15 residues. The CDR3 loop is CASRRQGSNTGELFF. CDR3 sequence (DNA): TGTGCCAGCAGACGACAGGGTTCTAACACCGGGGAGCTGTTTTTT.

The J gene is TRBJ1-1, the V gene TRBV27, with TRBD1 matching 9 bases. From germline, CDR1 is MNHEY and CDR2 SMNVEV (reference sequence). V shed 3 bases, J shed 1 base, and the junction held 6 bases outside the gene matches. CDR3 length equals 16 residues. The CDR3 spells CASSFAPGQGNTEAFF. CDR3 nucleotide sequence: TGTGCCAGCAGTTTTGCCCCGGGACAGGGGAACACTGAAGCTTTCTTT.

The chain links TRBV4-2 to TRBJ2-5; 8 nucleotides align to TRBD1. V dropped 0 bases and J dropped 5; count of bases not matched to a gene: 8. This CDR3 contains 16 residues. Germline loops: CDR1 LGHNA, CDR2 YNFKEQ. CDR3 DNA: TGTGCCAGCAGCCAAGATCCAGGACAGGGTTTTGAGACCCAGTACTTC. This sequence encodes CASSQDPGQGFETQYF.

This clone was observed a handful of times. The chain recombines TRBV9 with TRBJ2-1; D is undetermined. The germline V gene encodes CDR1 SGDLS and CDR2 YYNGEE. Between the trimmed V and J ends, which lost 1 base and 5 bases, there was a span of 10 bases. The CDR3 extends over 14 amino acids. In DNA form, the CDR3 reads TGTGCCAGCAGCGTACTTGACTCGGACAATGAGCAGTTCTTC. This translates into CASSVLDSDNEQFF. The whole variable domain, filled in from reference TRBV9 and TRBJ2-1, reads DSGVTQTPKHLITATGQRVTLRCSPRSGDLSVYWYQQSLDQGLQFLIQYYNGEERAKGNILERFSAQQFPDLHSELNLSSLELGDSALYFCASSVLDSDNEQFFGPGTRLTVL.

This sequence joins TRBV5-4 and TRBJ2-7, with TRBD1 matching over 9 bases. The trim removed 4 bases at V and 5 bases at J, leaving 7 bases unmatched. Germline-derived CDR1 and CDR2 are SGHNT and YYREEE (reference sequence). This CDR3 is 14 amino acids long. The CDR3 loop reads CASSAGTGRDEQYF. The CDR3 nucleotides read TGTGCCAGCAGCGCCGGGACAGGGAGAGACGAGCAGTACTTC.